These 9 T cell receptor beta chains came from one sample sequenced in a study of T cell changes during pregnancy in multiple sclerosis. The repertoire was sequenced with immunoSEQ multiplex PCR; TCRdb's copy has only in-frame clones and lacks some. Here the sample spans around 100,000 clones, around 92% being singletons. Source: peripheral blood, taken after pregnancy. The receptors here all came from a female donor with multiple sclerosis, enrolled in a pregnancy study.

The chain carries TRBV11-1 and TRBJ1-6, with 8 bases matching TRBD1. Germline V lookup: CDR1 SGHAT, CDR2 FQDESV (reference sequence). Unmatched junction bases numbered 7, after V lost 5 bases and J lost 7 bases. There are 15 residues in the CDR3. Here the CDR3 reads CASSQNRGENSPLHF. The CDR3 nucleotides read TGTGCCAGCAGCCAGAACAGGGGGGAGAATTCACCCCTCCACTTT.

The J gene is TRBJ1-1, the V gene TRBV6-5, with TRBD1 matching 7 bases. This CDR3 comprises 15 residues. With V trimmed by 2 bases and J by 1 base, 4 bases remained unmatched. CDR1 and CDR2 (germline): MNHEY, SVGAGI. The CDR3 here is CASSYDRAQNTEAFF. The CDR3 nucleotides read TGTGCCAGCAGTTACGACAGGGCCCAGAACACTGAAGCTTTCTTT.

Of note for this clone: Other DNA variants within this sample encode the same CDR3. The chain couples TRBV5-1 to TRBJ1-1; D is uncertain. The germline V gene has CDR1 SGHRS and CDR2 YFSETQ. The CDR3 is made up of 13 amino acids. Trimming took off 0 bases at V and 2 bases at J, with 5 bases between the two ends. The CDR3 nucleotides read TGCGCCAGCAGCTTGGCGGGTAACACTGAAGCTTTCTTT. Protein product: CASSLAGNTEAFF.

The CDR3 here is CAWSEGWGYTF. The CDR3 DNA reads as TGTGCCTGGAGTGAGGGGTGGGGCTACACCTTC. This chain links TRBV30 with TRBJ1-2; TRBD1 is a possible D gene (5 bases). The CDR3 has 11 residues. Trimming took off 1 base at V and 8 bases at J, with 8 bases between the two ends. In germline, CDR1 is GTSNPN, CDR2 SVGIG (reference sequence).

J is TRBJ2-3 and V is TRBV6-4; 13 bases align to TRBD2. CDR1 and CDR2 (germline): MRHNA, SNTAGT. V was pared by 0 bases and J by 5 bases, with 2 bases of the junction left unmatched. The CDR3 contains 16 residues. CDR3 sequence: CASSDSGTSGVDTQYF. The DNA of the CDR3 is TGTGCCAGCAGTGACTCCGGGACTAGCGGGGTAGATACGCAGTATTTT.

This chain uses TRBV25-1 with TRBJ1-2, with 7 bases fitting TRBD1. V gave up 0 bases and J gave up 7 bases; unmatched junction bases: 11. Germline V CDR1 and CDR2: MGHDK, SYGVNS. The CDR3 is 16 residues long. The CDR3 DNA reads as TGTGCCAGCAGTGAATATGGCGCGAGGGGGCTAACTGGCTACACCTTC. This translates into CASSEYGARGLTGYTF.

The V call is TRBV28, the J call TRBJ2-7; possibly TRBD1 for D (7 bases). The V gene lost 2 bases and the J gene lost 7 bases, with 12 bases spanning the gap. The CDR3 consists of 13 residues. Germline V lookup: CDR1 MDHEN, CDR2 SYDVKM. The CDR3 coding sequence is TGTGCCAGCAGTTTACCAGGGGGGAAGGAGCAGTACTTC. It specifies CASSLPGGKEQYF. The complete variable domain, with remaining parts taken from reference TRBV28 and TRBJ2-7, reads DVKVTQSSRYLVKRTGEKVFLECVQDMDHENMFWYRQDPGLGLRLIYFSYDVKMKEKGDIPEGYSVSREKKERFSLILESASTNQTSMYLCASSLPGGKEQYFGPGTRLTVT.

The CDR3 loop reads CASSFRDRGNTEAFF. CDR3 in DNA: TGCGCCAGCAGCTTCCGGGACAGGGGGAACACTGAAGCTTTCTTT. V is TRBV5-1 and J is TRBJ1-1; 10 bases are a match to TRBD1. V shed 2 bases and J 1 base; nucleotides not matched to a gene: 2. In germline, CDR1 is SGHRS, CDR2 YFSETQ. The CDR3 has 15 residues.

V and J are TRBV2 and TRBJ1-2; D is undetermined. CDR3 size: 14 residues. The germline V gene has CDR1 SNHLY and CDR2 FYNNEI. Trimming left V 4 bases short and J 4 bases short, with 13 bases between. CDR3 region: CASSAAGRGYGYTF. The DNA for the CDR3 is TGTGCCAGCAGTGCGGCAGGACGGGGCTATGGCTACACCTTC.